These 32 T cell receptor beta chains were all obtained from the same sample, sequenced in a study of PD-1 blockade in classical Hodgkin lymphoma (dated by TCRdb to about 2020). The library was generated by the immunoSEQ multiplex PCR assay. The table was pulled from immuneACCESS by TCRdb, which kept in-frame rearrangements only. Such tables lose some clones; where checked, under half of the loss comes from unresolved V genes, and the rest has no known cause. Counted in this sample were roughly 21,000 clones; approximately 89% of them appeared once. The ten largest clones represent about an eighth of the sample. The sample's time point label is to be understood as: cycle 4 day 1 (C4D1), after 5 to 7 weeks of nivolumab. Relapse after autologous stem cell transplantation had occurred in all trial patients, and cohorts A, B and C were distinguished by prior brentuximab vedotin exposure. Sequenced material: peripheral blood mononuclear cells (PBMCs), taken before the fourth cycle of nivolumab. All receptors derive from a human donor with classical Hodgkin lymphoma.

This chain joins TRBV19 and TRBJ2-7, with 7 bases aligning to TRBD1. The CDR3 loop spans 13 amino acids. Trimming at V came to 5 bases and at J to 3 bases, leaving 4 bases not matched to a gene. The germline gives CDR1 LNHDA, CDR2 SQIVND (reference sequence). CDR3 sequence (DNA): TGTGCCAGTAGTCCAGCAGGGGGCTACGAGCAGTACTTC. It encodes CASSPAGGYEQYF.

The chain recombines TRBV4-3 with TRBJ2-6; no definite D call. The germline V gene has CDR1 LGHNA and CDR2 YSLEER. The ends were cut back, 0 bases at V and 5 bases at J, with 8 bases in the middle. The CDR3 spans 15 residues. CDR3 sequence (DNA): TGCGCCAGCAGCCAAGAAACGTCGAGGGCCAACGTCCTGACTTTC. Residues: CASSQETSRANVLTF.

There are a few counts of this clone. The genes are TRBV4-3 and TRBJ2-1; 8 bases are shared with TRBD2. The CDR3 is made up of 14 amino acids. After removal of 0 bases from V and 11 bases from J, the junction contained 6 bases not matched to a gene. Germline loops: CDR1 LGHNA, CDR2 YSLEER. The CDR3 reads CASSQDFPSGQQFF. The CDR3 DNA sequence: TGCGCCAGCAGCCAAGATTTCCCTAGCGGGCAGCAGTTCTTC.

The chain employs TRBV4-1 and TRBJ2-5, with TRBD1 matching over 10 bases. Trimming at V came to 0 bases and at J to 7 bases, leaving 5 bases not matched to a gene. The CDR3 length is 15 residues. Per the germline V gene, CDR1 is MGHRA and CDR2 is YSYEKL. The CDR3 here is CASSQEWGQGRTQYF. DNA for the CDR3: TGCGCCAGCAGCCAAGAGTGGGGACAGGGGAGGACCCAGTACTTC.

The chain joins TRBV20-1 to TRBJ2-5; D not resolved. From germline, CDR1 is DFQATT and CDR2 SNEGSKA (reference sequence). Trimming cost V 1 base and J 5 bases, with 5 bases left between them. This CDR3 is built from 11 residues. CDR3 sequence: CSARGVETQYF. DNA of the CDR3: TGCAGTGCTAGAGGAGTGGAGACCCAGTACTTC.

The chain combines TRBV20-1 with TRBJ1-2; D remains ambiguous. Trimming left V 2 bases short and J 3 bases short, with 4 bases between. The germline CDR1 and CDR2 sequences are DFQATT and SNEGSKA (reference sequence). This CDR3 is 11 amino acids long. The CDR3 protein is CSARQDYGYTF. In nucleotides, the CDR3 is TGCAGTGCTAGACAGGACTATGGCTACACCTTC.

This sequence joins TRBV7-2 and TRBJ2-7, with D unresolved. The CDR3 has 11 amino acids. Germline CDR1 SGHTA, CDR2 FQGNSA. V was shortened by 0 bases and J by 7 bases, with 4 bases between the two germline ends. CDR3 sequence: CASSLAGEQYF. The CDR3 nucleotides read TGTGCCAGCAGCTTAGCGGGGGAGCAGTACTTC.

A single count supports this clone. This sequence joins TRBV5-1 and TRBJ2-5, with no clear D. The DNA matches TRBJ2-7 better at its end, which makes the J call doubtful. The germline V gene has CDR1 SGHRS and CDR2 YFSETQ. There are 14 residues in the CDR3. The CDR3 nucleotides read TGCGCCAGCAGCTTAGGATTTAGCTCCTACGAGCAGTACTTC. It encodes CASSLGFSSYEQYF.

The table lists this clone with a count of one. CDR3 sequence reads: CASSPLGFGVVNEQYF. The CDR3 DNA reads TGTGCCAGCAGTCCTCTAGGGTTTGGGGTTGTGAACGAGCAGTACTTC. The chain is built from TRBV27 and TRBJ2-7; unclear D gene. Trimming took off 5 bases at V and 5 bases at J, with 22 bases between the two ends. CDR3 length: 16 amino acids. CDR1 is MNHEY and CDR2 is SMNVEV in the germline V gene (reference sequence).

The chain joins TRBV5-1 to TRBJ1-1; D ambiguous. Germline assignment: CDR1 SGHRS and CDR2 YFSETQ. The CDR3 runs 14 residues. The V and J ends lost 2 bases and 5 bases respectively, with 13 bases between them. The CDR3 here is CASSLDVGGTEAFF. The CDR3 DNA is TGCGCCAGCAGCTTAGACGTCGGTGGGACTGAAGCTTTCTTT.

J is TRBJ1-1 and V is TRBV7-3, with D maybe TRBD1 (5 bases). The CDR3 extends over 14 amino acids. The germline CDR1 and CDR2 sequences are SGHTA and FQGTGA. Trimming shortened V by 1 base and J by 3 bases, and 9 bases separated the two germline ends. This CDR3 reads CASSLSQGDTEAFF. The CDR3, as DNA: TGTGCCAGCAGCTTAAGCCAGGGAGACACTGAAGCTTTCTTT.

The chain has TRBV6-5 and TRBJ2-3; no firm D call. The CDR3 contains 14 residues. Germline-derived CDR1 and CDR2 are MNHEY and SVGAGI. Trimming took 6 bases from V and 2 from J, leaving 12 bases between them. The CDR3 loop is CASSDAQVTDTQYF. The CDR3 DNA is TGTGCCAGCAGCGACGCGCAGGTCACAGATACGCAGTATTTT.

This chain links TRBV5-8 with TRBJ1-2; a possible D gene is TRBD1 (5 bases). Germline CDR1 and CDR2: SGHTS and YDEGEE. There are 14 residues in the CDR3. Trimming stripped 2 bases from V and 4 bases from J, with 12 bases between. The chain's CDR3 is CASSFDRTFYGYTF. In DNA, the CDR3 is TGTGCCAGCAGCTTTGACAGAACATTCTATGGCTACACCTTC. Filled out from reference TRBV5-8 and TRBJ1-2, the complete variable domain reads EAGVTQSPTHLIKTRGQQATLRCSPISGHTSVYWYQQALGLGLQFLLWYDEGEERNRGNFPPRFSGRQFPNYSSELNVNALELEDSALYLCASSFDRTFYGYTFGSGTRLTVV.

This chain links TRBV2 with TRBJ2-6; 9 nucleotides line up with TRBD2. The ends lost 8 bases at V and 0 bases at J; junction bases unmatched: 8. The CDR3 covers 17 residues. Germline assignment: CDR1 SNHLY and CDR2 FYNNEI. Here the CDR3 reads CASGEREVGSGANVLTF. In DNA form, the CDR3 reads TGTGCCAGCGGGGAGCGGGAGGTGGGCTCTGGGGCCAACGTCCTGACTTTC.

J is TRBJ2-7 and V is TRBV6-1; D is perhaps TRBD2 (5 bases). V lost 3 bases to trimming and J lost 6 bases, with 12 bases between them. Germline V gene lookup returns CDR1 MNHNS and CDR2 SASEGT. The CDR3 runs 13 residues. The CDR3 loop is CASSELGLGEQYF. In DNA form, the CDR3 reads TGTGCCAGCAGTGAGCTCGGACTGGGCGAGCAGTACTTC.

The rearrangement joins TRBV7-9 to TRBJ2-1, with TRBD1 identical over 7 bases. The length of the CDR3 is 13 residues. In germline, CDR1 is SEHNR, CDR2 FQNEAQ (reference sequence). V was clipped by 6 bases and J by 4 bases; unmatched bases: 3. This chain's CDR3 is CASRQGVYNEQFF. CDR3 bases: TGTGCCAGCAGGCAGGGGGTATACAATGAGCAGTTCTTC.

The chain recombines TRBV18 with TRBJ1-2, with D hard to call. Germline CDR1 and CDR2: KGHSH and LQKENI. Trimming left V 2 bases short and J 5 bases short, with 6 bases between. The CDR3 consists of 12 residues. Here the CDR3 reads CASSPMEYGYTF. The CDR3 DNA is TGTGCCAGCTCACCAATGGAATATGGCTACACCTTC.

This clone has just one count. The J gene is TRBJ1-5, the V gene TRBV10-2; possible D gene TRBD1, 6 bases. This CDR3 comprises 14 residues. The V end lost 8 bases, the J end lost 1 base, and 12 bases lay between the germline ends. Germline V gene sequence: CDR1 WSHSY, CDR2 SAAADI. The CDR3: CASRLQGSNQPQHF. CDR3 coding DNA: TGCGCCAGCCGGCTACAGGGAAGCAATCAGCCCCAGCATTTT.

This sequence joins TRBV5-1 and TRBJ1-1; D unclear. Deletions cut 0 bases from V and 1 base from J, with 13 bases between. This CDR3 region has 16 residues. Germline CDR1 and CDR2: SGHRS and YFSETQ. The CDR3 region is CASSLAFRGGNTEAFF. The CDR3 DNA reads TGCGCCAGCAGCTTGGCCTTTCGGGGTGGGAACACTGAAGCTTTCTTT.

The rearrangement joins TRBV28 to TRBJ2-6, with TRBD1 matching over 7 bases. V lost 3 bases and J lost 0; bases outside the gene matches: 8. The CDR3 is 18 amino acids. CDR1 and CDR2 (germline): MDHEN, SYDVKM. CDR3 DNA sequence: TGTGCCAGCAGTTTTGTTGGGACAGTCCTCTCTGGGGCCAACGTCCTGACTTTC. Protein product: CASSFVGTVLSGANVLTF. Looking up the rest from reference TRBV28 and TRBJ2-6 gives the full variable domain: DVKVTQSSRYLVKRTGEKVFLECVQDMDHENMFWYRQDPGLGLRLIYFSYDVKMKEKGDIPEGYSVSREKKERFSLILESASTNQTSMYLCASSFVGTVLSGANVLTFGAGSRLTVL.

The chain uses TRBV9 and TRBJ2-5, with 8 bases matching TRBD2. Germline V gives CDR1 SGDLS, CDR2 YYNGEE. V gave up 2 bases and J gave up 5 bases; unmatched junction bases: 8. This CDR3 has 15 residues. The CDR3 bases are TGTGCCAGCAGCGTGGGGACTAGAGACCGGGAGACCCAGTACTTC. It codes for CASSVGTRDRETQYF.

The chain links TRBV14 to TRBJ2-7; TRBD1 matches at 8 bases. This CDR3 contains 16 residues. CDR1 and CDR2 from the germline V gene are SGHDN and FVKESK. The ends lost 3 bases at V and 1 base at J; junction bases unmatched: 8. The CDR3 DNA reads TGTGCCAGCAGCCAGCTTGGGTGGGACAGGTCCTACGAGCAGTACTTC. Translating it yields CASSQLGWDRSYEQYF.

J is TRBJ2-3 and V is TRBV5-4; D might be TRBD1 (5 bases). Trimming left V 4 bases short and J 0 bases short, with 18 bases between. The CDR3 covers 17 residues. The germline V gene encodes CDR1 SGHNT and CDR2 YYREEE (reference sequence). CDR3 loop: CASSRGIGSPSTDTQYF. Here the CDR3 DNA reads TGTGCCAGCAGCAGGGGAATCGGGTCCCCTAGCACAGATACGCAGTATTTT.

This chain connects TRBV25-1 to TRBJ2-5; D perhaps matches TRBD1 (5 bases). Per the germline V gene, CDR1 is MGHDK and CDR2 is SYGVNS. This CDR3 comprises 15 residues. V was clipped by 4 bases and J by 1 base, with 13 bases between them. CDR3 DNA: TGTGCCAGCAGTGCTGTCAGGGAATTCCAAGAGACCCAGTACTTC. Protein sequence: CASSAVREFQETQYF.

V usage is TRBV27 and J usage is TRBJ2-7; 7 bases match TRBD2. J lost 2 bases, V lost 1 base, and 8 bases had no gene match. CDR1 is MNHEY, CDR2 SMNVEV, per germline (reference sequence). The CDR3 contains 16 residues. CDR3 loop: CASSLLSPSGAYEQYF. CDR3 DNA sequence: TGTGCCAGCAGTTTATTGTCCCCTAGCGGCGCCTACGAGCAGTACTTC.

The V call is TRBV18, the J call TRBJ2-2, with TRBD1 identical over 9 bases. Unmatched junction bases numbered 3, after V lost 0 bases and J lost 4 bases. Germline V gene lookup returns CDR1 KGHSH and CDR2 LQKENI. The CDR3 is made up of 16 amino acids. Here the CDR3 DNA reads TGTGCCAGCTCACCACCCGGGACAGGGTCCACCGGGGAGCTGTTTTTT. As protein: CASSPPGTGSTGELFF.

This clone is a singleton in its sample. The rearrangement uses TRBV7-2 and TRBJ1-2, with D unresolved. This CDR3 contains 11 residues. V shed 6 bases and J shed 3 bases, with 5 bases lying between them. Germline-derived CDR1 and CDR2 are SGHTA and FQGNSA. The CDR3 sequence is CASSQYYGYTF. The CDR3 nucleotides read TGTGCCAGCAGTCAGTACTATGGCTACACCTTC.

V and J are TRBV7-8 and TRBJ2-2; tentatively, D is TRBD1 (6 bases). The germline V and J ends were trimmed by 1 base and 6 bases, with 12 bases remaining between them. Germline V gene data show CDR1 as SGHVS and CDR2 as FQNEAQ. CDR3 length: 15 residues. The chain's CDR3 is CASSLGTGSAGELFF. Here the CDR3 DNA reads TGTGCCAGCAGCTTAGGTACAGGGAGCGCCGGGGAGCTGTTTTTT.

The CDR3 region is CASSEYREGTEAFF. CDR3 nucleotides: TGTGCCAGCAGTGAGTACCGGGAGGGGACTGAAGCTTTCTTT. The chain joins TRBV6-1 to TRBJ1-1, with a possible D match to TRBD1 (5 bases). CDR1 is MNHNS, CDR2 SASEGT, per germline. Trimming took off 3 bases at V and 5 bases at J, with 13 bases between the two ends. The CDR3 covers 14 residues.

CDR3 nucleotide sequence: TGTGCCAGCAGCTTACTTAGCTGGGAGACCCAGTACTTC. Translation: CASSLLSWETQYF. The chain uses TRBV7-9 and TRBJ2-5; no clear D. With 2 bases removed from V and 5 bases from J, the gap between germline ends came to 9 bases. The CDR3 loop spans 13 amino acids. Germline CDR1 and CDR2: SEHNR and FQNEAQ (reference sequence).

There are a few counts of this clone. The chain is built from TRBV5-6 and TRBJ2-1; D is possibly TRBD2 (5 bases). CDR1 and CDR2 (germline): SGHDT, YYEEEE. The CDR3 covers 16 residues. The ends were cut back, 0 bases at V and 1 base at J, with 11 bases in the middle. CDR3 sequence (DNA): TGTGCCAGCAGCTTGGAGTTCGGGGTGTCCTACAATGAGCAGTTCTTC. Its protein product is CASSLEFGVSYNEQFF.

The CDR3 is CAWSLGDSKFRPLHF. CDR3 nucleotides: TGTGCCTGGAGTTTAGGTGACAGTAAATTCAGGCCCCTCCACTTT. The V and J genes are TRBV30 and TRBJ1-6; D possibly corresponds to TRBD1 (5 bases). V lost 2 bases, J lost 13 bases, and 21 bases lay in between. The CDR3 spans 15 residues. CDR1 and CDR2 from the germline V gene are GTSNPN and SVGIG (reference sequence).